This is a list of T cell receptor beta chains from one sample in a study of blood T cell repertoires in COVID-19. The data were produced by immunoSEQ multiplex PCR, yet TCRdb's version contains in-frame clones alone and is incomplete. The data show about 210,000 clones, with about 91% seen just once and 0.95% to 1.5% held by the top ten. The sample consisted of peripheral blood. The receptor source for this set is a man aged 25-45 years with acute or convalescent COVID-19. The CDR3 runs from the conserved cysteine through the conserved F or W. The order of the fields is V gene, clone size, J gene, D gene, CDR3 protein, CDR3 DNA. D genes are given only for firm matches. The size of a clone is reported for some rows only, either as once, few or many, or as a class for expanded clones.

TRBV19	few	TRBJ2-5	.	CATSPGGRYQETQYF	TGTGCCACCTCCCCTGGAGGTCGGTACCAAGAGACCCAGTACTTC
TRBV10-3	.	TRBJ2-3	TRBD2	CAIRGTSSTDTQYF	TGTGCCATCAGGGGGACTAGCTCCACAGATACGCAGTATTTT
TRBV12-3/TRBV12-4	.	TRBJ1-1	TRBD1	CASSLDRGTEAFF	TGTGCCAGCAGCCTAGACAGGGGCACTGAAGCTTTCTTT
TRBV27	.	TRBJ1-5	.	CASSSVGRDQHF	TGTGCCAGCAGTTCCGTCGGCAGGGACCAGCATTTT
TRBV7-9	.	TRBJ2-1	TRBD1	CASSFGTGGNEQFF	TGTGCCAGCAGCTTCGGGACAGGGGGCAATGAGCAGTTCTTC
TRBV12-5	few	TRBJ1-5	TRBD1	CASGPGTVQSEDQHF	TGTGCTAGTGGGCCCGGGACAGTTCAATCGGAGGACCAGCATTTT
TRBV19	.	TRBJ2-1	.	CASSIFRAGHNEQFF	TGTGCCAGTAGTATCTTCCGTGCTGGGCACAATGAGCAGTTCTTC
TRBV9	.	TRBJ1-5	.	CASSAGLAGEPQHF	TGTGCCAGCAGCGCGGGACTCGCCGGGGAGCCCCAGCATTTT
TRBV5-6	.	TRBJ2-7	TRBD1	CASSSGSGGPYEQYF	TGTGCCAGCAGCTCTGGTTCAGGGGGACCCTACGAGCAGTACTTC
TRBV3-1/TRBV3-2	.	TRBJ2-2	.	CASSLLESGELFF	TGTGCCAGCAGCCTACTAGAATCCGGGGAGCTGTTTTTT
TRBV7-3	.	TRBJ2-1	.	CASSFTPGVGEQFF	TGTGCCAGCAGCTTTACCCCAGGGGTTGGTGAGCAGTTCTTC
TRBV6-2/TRBV6-3	.	TRBJ1-5	.	CASSYGEDNQPQHF	TGTGCCAGCAGTTACGGGGAGGACAATCAGCCCCAGCATTTT
TRBV7-9	.	TRBJ1-3	.	CASSLSRGGNTIYF	TGTGCCAGCAGCTTAAGCAGGGGTGGAAACACCATATATTTT
TRBV4-2	once	TRBJ1-5	.	CASSQGNLPRQPQHF	TGTGCCAGCAGCCAAGGAAATCTCCCGAGGCAGCCCCAGCATTTT
TRBV10-3	.	TRBJ2-7	TRBD1	CAIKPGQGNSYEQYF	TGTGCCATCAAGCCGGGACAGGGGAACTCCTACGAGCAGTACTTC
TRBV11-2	.	TRBJ2-5	TRBD2	CASSLVAPGLLVETQYF	TGTGCCAGCAGCTTAGTGGCTCCGGGACTATTGGTAGAGACCCAGTACTTC
TRBV3-1/TRBV3-2	.	TRBJ2-7	TRBD2	CASSQELAGGREQYF	TGTGCCAGCAGCCAAGAACTAGCGGGAGGGCGCGAGCAGTACTTC
TRBV5-1	.	TRBJ2-1	TRBD2	CASSLTSGVYNEQFF	TGCGCCAGCAGCCTGACTAGCGGGGTTTACAATGAGCAGTTCTTC
TRBV28	.	TRBJ1-2	TRBD1	CASKRDRGPYGYTF	TGTGCCAGCAAGAGGGACAGGGGGCCCTATGGCTACACCTTC
TRBV5-1	.	TRBJ1-1	TRBD1	CASSFGDRPSTEAFF	TGCGCCAGCAGCTTTGGGGACAGGCCGTCCACTGAAGCTTTCTTT
TRBV9	.	TRBJ2-1	.	CASSVAPRGYNNEQFF	TGTGCCAGCAGCGTAGCTCCCAGGGGATATAACAATGAGCAGTTCTTC
TRBV3-1/TRBV3-2	.	TRBJ2-7	TRBD2	CASSQRGLAIYEQYF	TGTGCCAGCAGCCAAAGGGGACTAGCGATCTACGAGCAGTACTTC
TRBV30	few	TRBJ2-2	.	CAWSSGQWNTGELFF	TGTGCCTGGAGCAGCGGACAGTGGAACACCGGGGAGCTGTTTTTT
TRBV6-6	.	TRBJ1-5	.	CASSYAKQGRSQPQHF	TGTGCCAGCAGTTACGCCAAACAGGGTAGGAGTCAGCCCCAGCATTTT
TRBV30	.	TRBJ2-2	.	CAWTRSRAGELFF	TGTGCCTGGACCCGTTCGCGGGCCGGGGAGCTGTTTTTT
TRBV9	.	TRBJ1-2	TRBD1	CASSTQAGQGYGYTF	TGTGCCAGCAGCACCCAAGCGGGACAGGGGTATGGCTACACCTTC
TRBV30	few	TRBJ2-1	TRBD2	CAWGKGLVSYNEQFF	TGTGCCTGGGGAAAGGGACTAGTGTCCTACAATGAGCAGTTCTTC
TRBV19	.	TRBJ2-5	.	CASSRAEQETQYF	TGTGCCAGTAGTAGGGCAGAGCAAGAGACCCAGTACTTC
TRBV4-1	.	TRBJ2-1	.	CASSQGPYKEQFF	TGCGCCAGCAGCCAAGGGCCGTATAAAGAGCAGTTCTTC
TRBV2	once	TRBJ2-5	TRBD1	CASSENTGEETQYF	TGTGCCAGCAGTGAGAACACAGGGGAAGAGACCCAGTACTTC
TRBV30	.	TRBJ1-3	.	CAWTRGGSAGNTIYF	TGTGCCTGGACGCGGGGCGGCTCTGCTGGAAACACCATATATTTT
TRBV21-1	.	TRBJ2-7	.	CASSNRRATSAFEQYF	TGTGCCAGCAGCAATAGGAGGGCCACTTCAGCTTTCGAGCAGTACTTC
TRBV7-3	.	TRBJ2-5	TRBD2	CASSLMGGQETQYF	TGTGCCAGCAGCTTAATGGGGGGGCAAGAGACCCAGTACTTC
TRBV18	.	TRBJ1-1	.	CASSPIFMNTEAFF	TGTGCCAGCTCACCAATTTTTATGAACACTGAAGCTTTCTTT
TRBV6-1	.	TRBJ2-5	.	CASSEAPLGGSETQYF	TGTGCCAGCAGTGAGGCCCCCTTAGGAGGGTCTGAGACCCAGTACTTC
TRBV28	.	TRBJ2-7	TRBD1	CASGSTGLGSYEQYF	TGTGCCAGCGGGTCGACAGGGCTAGGGTCCTACGAGCAGTACTTC
TRBV11-3	.	TRBJ2-1	TRBD2	CASSQGTSGSFYNEQFF	TGTGCCAGCAGCCAAGGAACTAGCGGGAGTTTCTACAATGAGCAGTTCTTC
TRBV27	once	TRBJ2-2	.	CASSSSGRNTGELFF	TGTGCCAGCAGTTCTTCCGGGAGGAACACCGGGGAGCTGTTTTTT
TRBV10-3	.	TRBJ2-3	TRBD2	CAISEGLAGGRGTDTQYF	TGTGCCATCAGTGAGGGACTAGCGGGGGGGCGAGGCACAGATACGCAGTATTTT
TRBV19	.	TRBJ1-5	TRBD1	CASSIRQGNQPQHF	TGTGCCAGTAGTATAAGACAGGGGAATCAGCCCCAGCATTTT
TRBV9	.	TRBJ1-1	.	CASSPSGPSGPNTEAFF	TGTGCCAGCAGCCCCAGCGGGCCTTCAGGTCCCAACACTGAAGCTTTCTTT